The 12 T cell receptor beta chains presented below share a single source sample, sequenced in a study of blood T cell repertoires in COVID-19. Assay: immunoSEQ multiplex PCR; the TCRdb copy retains only in-frame clones and omits some. Of under 35,000 clones in the sample, around 93% were seen once. The source material was peripheral blood. The source of these receptors is a human donor in a cohort sampled during active COVID-19.

The chain combines TRBV18 with TRBJ2-3; TRBD2 aligns across 10 bases. CDR1 and CDR2 (germline): KGHSH, LQKENI. CDR3 length: 16 residues. Losses at the gene ends were 3 bases for V and 2 bases for J; bases not matched to a gene: 5. As DNA, the CDR3 is TGTGCCAGCTCACCCCAAGCGGGGGGGCTCACAGATACGCAGTATTTT. It encodes CASSPQAGGLTDTQYF.

The chain uses TRBV2 and TRBJ2-5, with a weak D call TRBD2 (6 bases). CDR3 length: 12 residues. Germline V gene sequence: CDR1 SNHLY, CDR2 FYNNEI. Trimming removed 7 bases at V and 5 bases at J, with 11 bases between. For the CDR3, the DNA is TGTGCCAGCACTGGGGGGACGGAGACCCAGTACTTC. Protein: CASTGGTETQYF. The full variable domain, in which reference TRBV2 and TRBJ2-5 provide the parts outside the CDR3, is EPEVTQTPSHQVTQMGQEVILRCVPISNHLYFYWYRQILGQKVEFLVSFYNNEISEKSEIFDDQFSVERPDGSNFTLKIRSTKLEDSAMYFCASTGGTETQYFGPGTRLLVL.

This chain connects TRBV25-1 to TRBJ1-2; D perhaps matches TRBD1 (5 bases). Germline CDR1 MGHDK, CDR2 SYGVNS. The ends were cut back, 2 bases at V and 5 bases at J, with 15 bases in the middle. The CDR3 loop spans 15 amino acids. CDR3 residues: CASSEGIGGAYGYTF. CDR3 nucleotides: TGTGCCAGCAGTGAAGGGATAGGAGGGGCTTATGGCTACACCTTC.

The rearrangement uses TRBV5-1 and TRBJ2-5; 7 bases are a match to TRBD1. The V gene's germline CDR1 is SGHRS and CDR2 YFSETQ. This CDR3 is 15 amino acids long. Trimming took 4 bases from V and 0 from J; bases not matched to a gene: 6. The chain's CDR3 is CASSPTGPYQETQYF. For the CDR3, the DNA is TGCGCCAGCAGCCCGACAGGGCCTTACCAAGAGACCCAGTACTTC.

The rearrangement joins TRBV27 to TRBJ1-1; 8 nucleotides line up with TRBD1. CDR3 length: 16 residues. The trim removed 3 bases at V and 3 bases at J, leaving 9 bases unmatched. Germline CDR1 is MNHEY and CDR2 is SMNVEV (reference sequence). The CDR3: CASSFIPRQGHTEAFF. The CDR3 nucleotides are TGTGCCAGCAGTTTTATCCCCAGACAGGGGCACACTGAAGCTTTCTTT.

The J gene is TRBJ2-3, the V gene TRBV18, with 13 bases lining up with TRBD2. With 4 bases clipped from V and 1 base from J, the junction kept 8 bases outside the gene matches. This CDR3 is built from 18 residues. Germline CDR1 and CDR2: KGHSH and LQKENI. The CDR3 here is CASSRWTSGGGGTDTQYF. DNA of the CDR3: TGTGCCAGCTCACGATGGACTAGCGGGGGCGGGGGCACAGATACGCAGTATTTT.

This clone was recorded once. The V and J genes are TRBV9 and TRBJ2-5; a possible D gene is TRBD2 (6 bases). Trimming stripped 0 bases from V and 1 base from J, with 10 bases between. Germline CDR1 SGDLS, CDR2 YYNGEE. CDR3 length: 15 residues. CDR3 protein: CASSVGQGGQETQYF. CDR3 nucleotides: TGTGCCAGCAGCGTAGGGCAGGGAGGCCAAGAGACCCAGTACTTC.

V is TRBV7-9 and J is TRBJ2-1; TRBD2 agrees at 12 bases. CDR1 is SEHNR and CDR2 is FQNEAQ in the germline V gene (reference sequence). Trimming removed 5 bases from V and 7 bases from J; junction bases left unmatched: 9. The CDR3 spans 16 residues. The CDR3 region has the DNA TGTGCCAGCAGCCGTACCGGGACTAGCGGGTCGAATGAGCAGTTCTTC. This sequence encodes CASSRTGTSGSNEQFF.

J is TRBJ1-6 and V is TRBV18, with 8 bases that match TRBD1. Losses at the gene ends were 1 base for V and 9 bases for J; bases not matched to a gene: 5. Germline V gene data show CDR1 as KGHSH and CDR2 as LQKENI. This CDR3 has 15 residues. Here the CDR3 reads CASSPRQGAGSPLHF. The DNA for the CDR3 is TGTGCCAGCTCACCACGGCAGGGGGCAGGTTCACCCCTCCACTTT.

In nucleotides, the CDR3 is TGTGCCAGCAGCTTGTCGGGTACTAGCACAGATACGCAGTATTTT. Translating gives CASSLSGTSTDTQYF. The rearrangement uses TRBV11-1 and TRBJ2-3; D remains unclear. V lost 3 bases to trimming and J lost 0 bases, with 10 bases between them. The CDR3 covers 15 residues. Looked up from germline, CDR1 is SGHAT and CDR2 is FQDESV (reference sequence).

CDR3 loop: CASGLGLGYTF. The CDR3 DNA is TGTGCCAGCGGCCTCGGGTTGGGCTACACCTTC. The rearrangement uses TRBV7-2 and TRBJ1-2, with no clear D. Looked up from germline, CDR1 is SGHTA and CDR2 is FQGNSA. CDR3 length: 11 amino acids. V shed 8 bases and J shed 8 bases, with 12 bases lying between them.

The table lists this clone with a count of one. The gene calls are TRBV30 and TRBJ1-1; D is perhaps TRBD1 (5 bases). The CDR3 covers 13 residues. CDR1 is GTSNPN, CDR2 SVGIG, per germline (reference sequence). V was shortened by 4 bases and J by 1 base, with 10 bases between the two germline ends. The CDR3 DNA reads as TGTGCCTGGAACCCGACAGCGAACACTGAAGCTTTCTTT. It specifies CAWNPTANTEAFF.